This T cell receptor (beta chain) is drawn from a study of blood T cell repertoires in COVID-19. Across the study: Specimens from acute and convalescent COVID-19 originated in the United States, Italy and Spain. T cells, B-cell-depleted T cells, or PBMCs provided the cDNA or gDNA that served as material.

As handled by the study authors: It was from reference gene primer amplification that nucleated cell counts were estimated. TCRdb's table, derived via immunoSEQ multiplex PCR, lists solely in-frame clones and lacks some. The V and J calls and the clone size are those of that table, but D and trimming were determined from the DNA. This sample has 140,000 to 150,000 clones; around 89% occur once, and the top ten carry 2.5% to 3%. This receptor was identified in a man aged 55 to 70 with active or convalescent COVID-19. Sequences were obtained from peripheral blood.

This CDR3 reads CAISESAGLATNEQFF. CDR3 bases: TGTGCCATCAGTGAGTCTGCGGGACTAGCGACCAATGAGCAGTTCTTC. This rearrangement joins TRBV10-3 to TRBJ2-1; TRBD2 matches 10 bases. CDR3 length: 16 residues. The V gene end was trimmed by 0 bases and the J gene end by 6 bases; junction bases not matched to a gene: 5. Looked up from germline, CDR1 is ENHRY and CDR2 is SYGVKD.